This T cell receptor (beta chain) was found in a study of blood T cell repertoires in COVID-19. Authors' processing steps: Estimation of nucleated cell counts relied on the amplification of reference gene primers. The method was immunoSEQ multiplex PCR; TCRdb's version includes in-frame clones alone and lacks a portion of them. D and trimming come from the DNA, and the V and J calls and clone size come from that table. The top ten hold approximately 9.3% of the sample, which has 300,000 to 350,000 clones, over 80% seen once. This CDR3 region has 14 residues. With 1 base clipped from V and 2 bases from J, the junction kept 1 base outside the gene matches. From germline, CDR1 is SGHTS and CDR2 YDEGEE.

The TCR sequence derives from a man aged 25-45 years with COVID-19, enrolled during active disease. The material sequenced was peripheral blood. The chain recombines TRBV5-8 with TRBJ2-7, with 9 bases aligning to TRBD1. CDR3 region: CASSLRDRAYEQYF. CDR3 coding DNA: TGTGCCAGCAGCTTGCGGGACAGGGCCTACGAGCAGTACTTC.